This entry is about one TCR beta chain. Its specificity is not known. Both 60 Vbeta primers and 13 Jbeta primers went into the PCR. Clones were read by immunoSEQ multiplex PCR, and TCRdb kept only the in-frame ones, dropping some. The table has 100,000 to 120,000 clones, 67% seen once; the top ten hold about 8.5%. Germline values: CDR1 MDHEN, CDR2 SYDVKM. With 3 bases removed from V and 2 bases from J, the gap between germline ends came to 4 bases. The CDR3 is 12 amino acids. The source of the sample is a study of cytomegalovirus exposure and HLA in healthy donors. Study-wide results and caveats: For most subjects, TCR beta sequences were reported to predict HLA-A and HLA-B alleles with accuracy. Across donors, presence/absence analyses took sequencing depth to be roughly uniform.

The chain has TRBV28 and TRBJ1-2; unclear D gene. The material sequenced was PBMCs. The receptor was derived from a man in his late teens or twenties in good health and CMV-seropositive. CDR3 sequence (DNA): TGTGCCAGCAGTTTCGTAAACTATGGCTACACCTTC. Translating gives CASSFVNYGYTF.